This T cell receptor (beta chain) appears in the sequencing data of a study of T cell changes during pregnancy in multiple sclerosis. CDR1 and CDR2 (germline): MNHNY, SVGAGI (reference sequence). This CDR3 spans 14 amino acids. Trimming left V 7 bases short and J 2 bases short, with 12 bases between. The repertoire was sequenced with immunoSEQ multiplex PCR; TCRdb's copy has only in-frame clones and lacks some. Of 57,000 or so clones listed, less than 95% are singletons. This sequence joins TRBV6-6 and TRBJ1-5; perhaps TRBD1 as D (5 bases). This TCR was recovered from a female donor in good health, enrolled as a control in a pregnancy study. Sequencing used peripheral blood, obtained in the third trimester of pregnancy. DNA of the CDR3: TGTGCCAGCACCGATACAGGCGGCAATCAGCCCCAGCATTTT. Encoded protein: CASTDTGGNQPQHF.